Listed below are T cell receptor beta chains from one sample, sequenced in a study of shared T cell receptors in the human thymus. The assay was immunoSEQ multiplex PCR, and TCRdb's table has in-frame clones only and misses some. The sample records under 850,000 clones, approximately 87% being singletons. This sample was shared with a second study, whose subject was human thymus T cells.

Sequencing input: thymocytes. The origin of the receptors is a boy under two years old with a congenital heart defect. CDR3s include the opening cysteine and the closing phenylalanine or tryptophan. Some rows have no size entry. The others give once, few or many, or a class for an expanded clone.

TRBV28	-	TRBJ2-5	CASSFGGETQYF
TRBV4-1	once	TRBJ2-7	CASSQDPPLGRERTWGGEQYF
TRBV27	-	TRBJ2-7	CASSDGQGPYEQYF
TRBV18	-	TRBJ1-5	CASSVRGGSNQPQHF
TRBV4-2	-	TRBJ2-7	CASSQGVGGSDHEQYF
TRBV28	-	TRBJ2-1	CASSLTGLAGLNEQFF
TRBV5-6	-	TRBJ2-3	CASSFSGSTDTQYF
TRBV2	-	TRBJ1-2	CASSDGWRGYGYTF
TRBV25-1	-	TRBJ2-3	CASTERTSGNTDTQYF
TRBV7-9	-	-	CASSLARTSGLRGYEQYF
TRBV13	once	TRBJ2-7	CASSFGFSEQYF
TRBV4-3	-	TRBJ2-1	CASSQRRSLAYNEQFF
TRBV11-3	-	TRBJ2-2	CASRSGGNTGELFF
TRBV5-1	once	TRBJ1-2	CASSLMGRRGTDPNYGYTF
TRBV6-6	-	TRBJ2-1	CASNRGASGTNEQFF
TRBV4-3	-	TRBJ1-1	CASSQGAGGSEAFF
TRBV5-5	-	TRBJ2-4	CASSLTGSKNIQYF
TRBV9	-	TRBJ1-4	CASSVDPGPEKLFF
TRBV19	once	TRBJ2-6	CASSRVSDGLAGSALSGANVLTF
TRBV5-6	-	TRBJ2-5	CASSHLWAQETQYF
TRBV30	-	TRBJ1-3	CAWIPPGHPIVTIYF
TRBV7-9	-	TRBJ1-4	CASCRDFDRAANEKLFF
TRBV4-2	-	TRBJ2-2	CASSQEPGLAGGDTGELFF
TRBV7-8	-	TRBJ2-3	CASSLGTSGRASRDTQYF
TRBV5-6	-	TRBJ2-5	CASSFFLTSGQETQYF
TRBV4-3	-	TRBJ2-1	CASSQWSRGSSYNEQFF
TRBV20-1	-	TRBJ2-1	CSARASNEQFF
TRBV5-1	-	TRBJ2-1	CASSSVAGEYNEQFF
TRBV5-1	few	TRBJ2-1	CASNLARSGPSYNEQFF
TRBV30	-	TRBJ2-7	CAWSAKDRVTYEQYF
TRBV5-1	-	TRBJ2-5	CASSLVYWGGQETQYF